What follows is one TCR beta chain and its context. Its antigen is not identified. Spiking each PCR with synthetic TCR analog templates was performed. Profiled with immunoSEQ multiplex PCR; TCRdb holds only in-frame clones, not every one. This sample has tens of thousands of clones, with around 89% found just once. These data come from a study of PD-L1 blockade in urothelial cancer. The overall study: About 90% of the 29 patients were males with bladder-origin urothelial cancer. Blood analysis was done at 3 weeks (second dose) and 6 weeks after treatment began. Findings of the study overall: Below-median pretreatment blood TCR clonality predicted better survival.

Germline trimming cut 3 bases from V and 2 bases from J; bases unmatched to any gene: 6. CDR3 length: 15 amino acids. CDR1 and CDR2 (germline): KGHSH, LQKENI. This chain links TRBV18 with TRBJ2-7; 8 bases match TRBD1. This TCR derives from a man in his sixties with urothelial cancer. Sequencing was performed on PBMCs, taken around atezolizumab (anti-PD-L1) treatment. This CDR3 is CASSPPGTGPYEQYF. Written as DNA, the CDR3 is TGTGCCAGCTCACCTCCCGGGACAGGACCCTACGAGCAGTACTTC.